This T cell receptor beta chain was obtained from a study of beta chain features in type 1 diabetes. The entirety of the isolated RNA underwent reverse transcription, so expressed TCRB transcripts were sequenced. Assay: immunoSEQ multiplex PCR; the TCRdb copy retains only in-frame clones and omits some. The sample consists of about 660,000 clones, about an eighth of them appearing once. The CDR3 totals 17 residues. The germline CDR1 and CDR2 sequences are LGHNA and YSLEER. V was shortened by 0 bases and J by 0 bases, with 11 bases between the two germline ends. This clone occurred a few times. The antigen is undetermined. Study conclusions and caveats: Type 1 diabetes patients had moderately but significantly shorter TCRB CDR3s in all four CD4+ subsets.

The sequence derives from a man aged 18 to 29 with type 1 diabetes. Input material: naive CD4+ T cells from blood. The chain is built from TRBV4-3 and TRBJ2-2; D gene uncertain. The CDR3: CASSQEARGSNTGELFF. The CDR3, as DNA: TGCGCCAGCAGCCAAGAGGCTCGAGGATCGAACACCGGGGAGCTGTTTTTT.